The rows below give T cell receptor beta chains drawn from one sample of a study of a mutant IDH1 vaccine in newly diagnosed glioma. Some clones are missing from TCRdb's copy, which holds only in-frame ones; the method was immunoSEQ multiplex PCR. The data hold around 53,000 clones, with over 75% observed a single time. Their cognate antigens are unknown. This specimen consisted of PBMCs, obtained from a glioma patient whose treatment included an IDH1 peptide vaccine. Receptors originate from a man in his fifties or sixties with glioma. Both conserved end residues are part of each CDR3. Expanded clones get a size class; other rows say once, few or many, or leave the size out.

J gene: TRBJ2-3; clone size: .; V gene: TRBV4-3; CDR3 protein: CASSQDRQGTDTQYF
J gene: TRBJ2-3; clone size: .; V gene: TRBV27; CDR3 protein: CASSWTLRGTDTQYF
J gene: TRBJ1-1; clone size: .; V gene: TRBV29-1; CDR3 protein: CSVTGGPEAFF
J gene: TRBJ2-2; clone size: .; V gene: TRBV19; CDR3 protein: CASSPTSGKAGELFF
J gene: TRBJ1-6; clone size: .; V gene: TRBV4-3; CDR3 protein: CASSQDRGPLTGYNSPLHF
J gene: TRBJ2-3; clone size: .; V gene: TRBV9; CDR3 protein: CASSLSVMGLAGRTDTQYF
J gene: TRBJ1-2; clone size: .; V gene: TRBV15; CDR3 protein: CATSTFHRDGESNYGYTF
J gene: TRBJ1-4; clone size: .; V gene: TRBV15; CDR3 protein: CATSRPPGRNEKLFF
J gene: TRBJ2-3; clone size: .; V gene: TRBV7-9; CDR3 protein: CASPPSGRRTDTQYF
J gene: TRBJ1-5; clone size: once; V gene: TRBV18; CDR3 protein: CASSPTGEVQPQHF
J gene: TRBJ2-2; clone size: .; V gene: TRBV27; CDR3 protein: CASSPRLVTGELFF
J gene: TRBJ1-6; clone size: .; V gene: TRBV7-9; CDR3 protein: CASSRPSGLESPLHF
J gene: TRBJ1-1; clone size: .; V gene: TRBV29-1; CDR3 protein: CSAILGLFSGQGATNTEAFF
J gene: TRBJ2-7; clone size: .; V gene: TRBV6-5; CDR3 protein: CASSRRDRGYEQYF
J gene: TRBJ2-7; clone size: .; V gene: TRBV6-6; CDR3 protein: CASSRGTGNEQYF
J gene: TRBJ1-1; clone size: .; V gene: TRBV5-5; CDR3 protein: CASSLGTWNTEAFF
J gene: TRBJ1-2; clone size: .; V gene: TRBV20-1; CDR3 protein: CRVDRRYGYTF
J gene: TRBJ1-5; clone size: .; V gene: TRBV2; CDR3 protein: CASSERGVGSRQPQHF
J gene: TRBJ2-7; clone size: .; V gene: TRBV19; CDR3 protein: CASSSGRAGEQYF
J gene: TRBJ2-7; clone size: .; V gene: TRBV7-2; CDR3 protein: CASSFATSGGAYEQYF
J gene: TRBJ1-1; clone size: .; V gene: TRBV7-2; CDR3 protein: CASSPSGAGIMNTEAFF
J gene: TRBJ1-5; clone size: .; V gene: TRBV2; CDR3 protein: CASSLTGSNQPQHF
J gene: TRBJ2-1; clone size: .; V gene: TRBV13; CDR3 protein: CASSSPREDYNEQFF
J gene: TRBJ2-2; clone size: .; V gene: TRBV6-5; CDR3 protein: CASRFTNRGTGELFF
J gene: TRBJ1-1; clone size: .; V gene: TRBV7-3; CDR3 protein: CASSVTGGANTEAFF
J gene: TRBJ1-1; clone size: .; V gene: TRBV5-1; CDR3 protein: CASSPRTGGTTEAFF
J gene: TRBJ2-7; clone size: .; V gene: TRBV10-3; CDR3 protein: CASSDTSDYEQYF
J gene: TRBJ1-2; clone size: .; V gene: TRBV29-1; CDR3 protein: CSVGPTGAPNYGYTF
J gene: TRBJ1-2; clone size: .; V gene: TRBV27; CDR3 protein: CASIPTGGTNYGYTF
J gene: TRBJ1-2; clone size: .; V gene: TRBV7-2; CDR3 protein: CASSSDRASRGGYTF
J gene: TRBJ1-1; clone size: .; V gene: TRBV2; CDR3 protein: CASSDGRNTEAFF
J gene: TRBJ1-2; clone size: .; V gene: TRBV7-2; CDR3 protein: CASSSDPGYGYTF
J gene: TRBJ2-5; clone size: .; V gene: TRBV9; CDR3 protein: CASSTGPQETQYF
J gene: TRBJ2-5; clone size: .; V gene: TRBV30; CDR3 protein: CAWDLTAERETQYF
J gene: TRBJ1-5; clone size: .; V gene: TRBV18; CDR3 protein: CASSVDRSDSNQPQHF
J gene: TRBJ1-3; clone size: .; V gene: TRBV2; CDR3 protein: CASSDGTANSGNTIYF
J gene: TRBJ2-2; clone size: few; V gene: TRBV4-3; CDR3 protein: CASSQGVPGGPGELFF
J gene: TRBJ2-1; clone size: .; V gene: TRBV6-5; CDR3 protein: CASSYDWNIAYNEQFF
J gene: TRBJ1-4; clone size: .; V gene: TRBV4-3; CDR3 protein: CASSQQRQGRLLFF
J gene: TRBJ2-3; clone size: .; V gene: TRBV7-2; CDR3 protein: CASSYAGTTQYF
J gene: TRBJ1-5; clone size: .; V gene: TRBV6-1; CDR3 protein: CASSESDIQPQHF
J gene: TRBJ1-3; clone size: .; V gene: TRBV4-3; CDR3 protein: CASSQDKGQGFGNTIYF
J gene: TRBJ1-5; clone size: .; V gene: TRBV15; CDR3 protein: CATSDRAVQPQHF
J gene: TRBJ2-7; clone size: .; V gene: TRBV2; CDR3 protein: CASSSGADEQYF
J gene: TRBJ2-7; clone size: .; V gene: TRBV7-3; CDR3 protein: CASSPGPEPYEQYF